These 7 T cell receptor beta chains came from one sample sequenced in a study of beta chain features in type 1 diabetes. General study results and limits: Type 1 diabetes patients showed a moderate but significant shortening of TCRB CDR3s in all four CD4+ subsets.

Sequencing targeted expressed TCRB transcripts, as all isolated RNA had been reverse transcribed. Using immunoSEQ multiplex PCR, the repertoire was profiled, and TCRdb retains in-frame clones only, with some absent. The data contain over 150,000 clones, 10% to 13% of them singletons. Their antigen targets remain unknown. The sample comprised central memory CD4+ T cells from blood. These receptors all come from a young man with type 1 diabetes.

This clone was seen a handful of times. The chain combines TRBV5-4 with TRBJ2-3; no clear D gene. V gave up 3 bases and J gave up 6 bases, with 17 bases separating them. Germline values: CDR1 SGHNT, CDR2 YYREEE (reference sequence). The CDR3 totals 15 residues. CDR3 nucleotide sequence: TGTGCCAGCAGCTCCCGCTTCACTACCGGGGATACGCAGTATTTT. Its protein product is CASSSRFTTGDTQYF.

The rearrangement links TRBV4-1 to TRBJ2-3; D gene unclear. This CDR3 has 13 residues. CDR1 is MGHRA and CDR2 is YSYEKL in the germline V gene. Trimming stripped 3 bases from V and 5 bases from J, with 9 bases between. This CDR3 reads CASSHPAVDTQYF. The CDR3 DNA is TGCGCCAGCAGCCATCCGGCGGTAGATACGCAGTATTTT.

The chain links TRBV7-2 to TRBJ1-2; 10 positions match TRBD1. The V and J ends lost 5 bases and 4 bases, in that order; junction bases with no gene match: 10. The V gene's germline CDR1 is SGHTA and CDR2 FQGNSA. This CDR3 has 16 amino acids. This CDR3 reads CASSPRQGARIYGYTF. CDR3 bases: TGTGCCAGCAGCCCAAGACAGGGGGCGCGGATCTATGGCTACACCTTC.

The chain links TRBV7-2 to TRBJ2-3; D is undetermined. V was trimmed by 5 bases and J by 5 bases, leaving 11 bases between them. The CDR3 loop spans 13 amino acids. In germline, CDR1 is SGHTA, CDR2 FQGNSA. CDR3 region: CASSLSSVDTQYF. For the CDR3, the DNA is TGTGCCAGCAGCCTTAGTAGTGTAGATACGCAGTATTTT. Drawing the rest from reference TRBV7-2 and TRBJ2-3, the complete variable domain is GAGVSQSPSNKVTEKGKDVELRCDPISGHTALYWYRQSLGQGLEFLIYFQGNSAPDKSGLPSDRFSAERTGGSVSTLTIQRTQQEDSAVYLCASSLSSVDTQYFGPGTRLTVL.

This clone was observed a few times. V and J are TRBV27 and TRBJ2-7; 9 nucleotides line up with TRBD2. The trim removed 1 base at V and 7 bases at J, leaving 11 bases unmatched. The germline V gene has CDR1 MNHEY and CDR2 SMNVEV (reference sequence). The CDR3 is 16 amino acids. This CDR3 is CASSLFSGSQGGEQYF. CDR3 bases: TGTGCCAGCAGTTTATTTAGCGGGAGCCAAGGGGGAGAGCAGTACTTC.

In its sample, this clone was seen a few times. V gene TRBV29-1 combines with J gene TRBJ2-3, with D hard to call. The V and J ends lost 7 bases and 5 bases respectively, with 10 bases between them. Germline V CDR1 and CDR2: SQVTM, ANQGSEA. The CDR3 is made up of 11 amino acids. The CDR3 protein is CSAAPGDTQYF. CDR3 in DNA: TGCAGCGCCGCACCGGGAGATACGCAGTATTTT.

The chain joins TRBV5-1 to TRBJ1-2, with TRBD1 identical over 8 bases. The germline V gene encodes CDR1 SGHRS and CDR2 YFSETQ. This CDR3 has 14 amino acids. V was clipped by 4 bases and J by 5 bases; unmatched bases: 7. Here the CDR3 DNA reads TGCGCCAGCAGCCCGACAGGGGAAGGTTATGGCTACACCTTC. This encodes CASSPTGEGYGYTF.